Listed below are T cell receptor beta chains from one sample, sequenced in a study of response to subunit inactivated influenza vaccine. TCRdb called the RT-PCR reads again in MiXCR, with one record for every CDR3 protein. The sample records about 650,000 distinct CDR3 sequences, around 16% being singletons. Specimen: PBMCs from blood, collected about 12 days after vaccination. All receptors come from a man between 45 and 60 years old who received an inactivated influenza vaccine. Both conserved end residues are part of each CDR3. The order of the fields is J gene, V gene, CDR3 protein.

j_call: TRBJ2-7; v_call: TRBV27; cdr3_aa: CASTSSGAGPGGIDYEQYF
j_call: TRBJ2-2; v_call: TRBV11-2; cdr3_aa: CASSPWGEAGELFF
j_call: TRBJ2-5; v_call: TRBV28; cdr3_aa: CASNGLGWETQYF
j_call: TRBJ2-5; v_call: TRBV6-5; cdr3_aa: CASSYSRAGQGFATQYF
j_call: TRBJ2-7; v_call: TRBV14; cdr3_aa: CASSRDRDTRYEQYF
j_call: TRBJ1-6; v_call: TRBV6-5; cdr3_aa: CASSYSSASSSYNSPLHF
j_call: TRBJ1-5; v_call: TRBV28; cdr3_aa: CASSLLTGSQQPQHF
j_call: TRBJ1-4; v_call: TRBV3-1; cdr3_aa: CASSQDHRGREKLFF
j_call: TRBJ2-6; v_call: TRBV14; cdr3_aa: CASSHLSSGAGANVLTF
j_call: TRBJ2-7; v_call: TRBV25-1; cdr3_aa: CASSVSAYEQYF
j_call: TRBJ2-5; v_call: TRBV5-1; cdr3_aa: CASSTLQGQETQYF
j_call: TRBJ1-5; v_call: TRBV4-1; cdr3_aa: CASSQGGQGFQPQHF
j_call: TRBJ1-2; v_call: TRBV4-2; cdr3_aa: CASSPGLGEYGYTF